This TCR beta chain comes out of a study of CD8+CD57+ T cells in acquired aplastic anemia. TCR beta VDJ and CDR3 were profiled, and genomic DNA was the template. TCRdb analysed the reads with MiXCR anew, one entry per CDR3 protein. This table holds 150,000 to 200,000 distinct CDR3 sequences, less than 65% found once. The V gene's germline CDR1 is LNHDA and CDR2 SQIVND (reference sequence). This CDR3 contains 14 residues. V gave up 1 base and J gave up 4 bases, with 8 bases separating them. This clonotype was counted at least ten times. The chain recombines TRBV19 with TRBJ1-5; the D is unclear. The sample comprised sorted CD4+, CD8+, or CD8+CD57+ T cells (not recorded which) from PBMCs. The receptor comes from a human donor with severe aplastic anemia or a healthy control (not recorded which). CDR3 DNA: TGTGCCAGTAGTATAGTTTTCGGGAATCAGCCCCAGCATTTT. Amino acid sequence: CASSIVFGNQPQHF.